Given below is one T cell receptor (beta chain) in context. Here immunoSEQ multiplex PCR was the method, and the copy in TCRdb shows in-frame clones only, minus some. The table has approximately 58,000 clones, about 80% seen once. This record comes from a study of PD-L1 blockade in urothelial cancer. About the research overall: Most patients, about 85% of the 29, were males with bladder-origin cancer. Once treatment had started, blood was analyzed at 3 weeks (second dose) and again at 6 weeks. Researchers found blood samples held a median of approximately 150,000 T cells.

V was clipped by 4 bases and J by 4 bases; unmatched bases: 7. The germline V gene has CDR1 SGHNT and CDR2 YYREEE (reference sequence). This CDR3 has 15 amino acids. Pretreatment and on-treatment blood mononuclear cell samples were taken, totaling between 1 and 8 time points per patient. The V and J genes are TRBV5-4 and TRBJ1-4; 7 bases agree with TRBD1. The material was PBMCs, obtained around atezolizumab (anti-PD-L1) treatment. The source of this sequence is an older man with urothelial cancer. The CDR3 DNA reads as TGTGCCAGCAGCAACCGGGACAGCCTTAATGAAAAACTGTTTTTT. Protein sequence: CASSNRDSLNEKLFF.